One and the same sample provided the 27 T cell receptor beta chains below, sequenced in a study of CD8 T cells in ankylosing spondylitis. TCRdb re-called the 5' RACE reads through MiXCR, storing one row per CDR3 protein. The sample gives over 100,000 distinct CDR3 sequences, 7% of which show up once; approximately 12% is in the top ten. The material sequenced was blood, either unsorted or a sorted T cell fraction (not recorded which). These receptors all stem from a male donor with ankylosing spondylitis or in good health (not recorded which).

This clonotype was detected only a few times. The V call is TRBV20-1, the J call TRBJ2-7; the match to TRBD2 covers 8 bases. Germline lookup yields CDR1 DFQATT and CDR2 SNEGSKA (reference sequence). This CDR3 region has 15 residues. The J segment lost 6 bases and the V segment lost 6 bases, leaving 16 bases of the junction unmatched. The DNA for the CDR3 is TGCAGTGCCAGCGGGGTGGGACTAGTCCCCCGCGAGCAGTACTTC. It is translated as CSASGVGLVPREQYF.

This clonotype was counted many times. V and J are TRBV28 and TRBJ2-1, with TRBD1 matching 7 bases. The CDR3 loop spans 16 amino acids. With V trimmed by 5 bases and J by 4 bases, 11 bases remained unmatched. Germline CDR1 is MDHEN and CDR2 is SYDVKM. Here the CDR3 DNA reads TGTGCCAGCAGTCCGAGTTTAGGGGGCGGATACAATGAGCAGTTCTTC. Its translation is CASSPSLGGGYNEQFF.

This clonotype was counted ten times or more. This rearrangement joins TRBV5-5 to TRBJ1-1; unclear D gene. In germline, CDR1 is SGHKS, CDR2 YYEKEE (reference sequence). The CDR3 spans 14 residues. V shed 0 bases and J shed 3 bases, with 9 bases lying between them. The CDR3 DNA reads TGTGCCAGCAGCTTGGTGGCCAGCCACACTGAAGCTTTCTTT. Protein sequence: CASSLVASHTEAFF.

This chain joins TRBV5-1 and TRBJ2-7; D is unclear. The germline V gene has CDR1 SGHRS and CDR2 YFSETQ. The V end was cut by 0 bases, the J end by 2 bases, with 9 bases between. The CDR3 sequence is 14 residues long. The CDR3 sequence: CASSLVEDPYEQYF. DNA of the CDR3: TGCGCCAGCAGCTTGGTCGAGGACCCCTACGAGCAGTACTTC.

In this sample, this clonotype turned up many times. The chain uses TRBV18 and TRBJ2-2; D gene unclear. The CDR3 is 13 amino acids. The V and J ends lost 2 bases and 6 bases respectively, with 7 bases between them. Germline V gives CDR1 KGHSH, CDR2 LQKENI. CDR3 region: CASSPYDSGELFF. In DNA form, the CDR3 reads TGTGCCAGCTCACCATACGATTCCGGGGAGCTGTTTTTT.

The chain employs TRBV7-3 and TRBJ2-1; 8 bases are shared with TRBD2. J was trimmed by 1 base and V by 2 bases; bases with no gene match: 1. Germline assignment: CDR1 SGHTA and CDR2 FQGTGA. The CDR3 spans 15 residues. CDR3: CASSLGGRSYNEQFF. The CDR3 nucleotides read TGTGCCAGCAGCTTAGGCGGGAGGTCCTACAATGAGCAGTTCTTC.

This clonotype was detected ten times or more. The chain's CDR3 is CSAAGEAADTQYF. As DNA, the CDR3 is TGCAGTGCAGCGGGGGAGGCTGCAGATACGCAGTATTTT. The V call is TRBV20-1, the J call TRBJ2-3; 8 positions match TRBD2. With 6 bases clipped from V and 4 bases from J, the junction kept 6 bases outside the gene matches. The CDR3 covers 13 residues. Germline V gene data show CDR1 as DFQATT and CDR2 as SNEGSKA (reference sequence).

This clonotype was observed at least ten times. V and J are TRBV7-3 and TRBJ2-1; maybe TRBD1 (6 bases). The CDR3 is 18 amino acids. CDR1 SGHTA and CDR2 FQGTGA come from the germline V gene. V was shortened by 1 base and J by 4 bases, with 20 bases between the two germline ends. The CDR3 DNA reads TGTGCCAGCAGCTTAAGAGGGGGTACTCGGGGCCCATACAATGAGCAGTTCTTC. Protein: CASSLRGGTRGPYNEQFF.

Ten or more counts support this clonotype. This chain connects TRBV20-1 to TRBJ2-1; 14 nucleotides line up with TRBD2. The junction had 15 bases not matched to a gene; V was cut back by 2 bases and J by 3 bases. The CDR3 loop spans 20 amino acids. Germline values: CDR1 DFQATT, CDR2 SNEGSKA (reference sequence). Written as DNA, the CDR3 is TGCAGTGCTAGACCTGCTCCTCCGGGACTAGCGGGAGTCTACTACAATGAGCAGTTCTTC. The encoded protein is CSARPAPPGLAGVYYNEQFF.

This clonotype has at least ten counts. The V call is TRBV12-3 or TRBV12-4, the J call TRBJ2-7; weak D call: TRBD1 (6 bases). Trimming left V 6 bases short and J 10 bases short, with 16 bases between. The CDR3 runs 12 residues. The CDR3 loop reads CASSHIHREQYF. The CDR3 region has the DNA TGTGCCAGCAGCCATATACACAGGGAACAGTACTTC.

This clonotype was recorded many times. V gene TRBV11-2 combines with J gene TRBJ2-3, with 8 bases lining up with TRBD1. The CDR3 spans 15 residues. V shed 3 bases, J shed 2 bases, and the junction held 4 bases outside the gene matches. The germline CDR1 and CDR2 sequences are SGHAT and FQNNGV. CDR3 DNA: TGTGCCAGCAGCTTGGACAGGGAATACACAGATACGCAGTATTTT. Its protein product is CASSLDREYTDTQYF.

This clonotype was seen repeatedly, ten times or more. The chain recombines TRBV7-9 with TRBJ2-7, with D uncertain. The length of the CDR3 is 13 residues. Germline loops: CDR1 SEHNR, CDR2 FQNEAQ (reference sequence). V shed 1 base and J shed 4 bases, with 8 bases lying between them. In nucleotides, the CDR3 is TGTGCCAGCAGCTTAGGTTGGCAGTACGAGCAGTACTTC. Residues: CASSLGWQYEQYF.

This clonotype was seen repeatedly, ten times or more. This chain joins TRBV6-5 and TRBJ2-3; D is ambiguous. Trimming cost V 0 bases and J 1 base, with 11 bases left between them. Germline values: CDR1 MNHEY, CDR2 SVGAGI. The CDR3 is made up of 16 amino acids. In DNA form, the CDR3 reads TGTGCCAGCAGTTACTCCGGCAGGCATGGCACAGATACGCAGTATTTT. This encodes CASSYSGRHGTDTQYF.

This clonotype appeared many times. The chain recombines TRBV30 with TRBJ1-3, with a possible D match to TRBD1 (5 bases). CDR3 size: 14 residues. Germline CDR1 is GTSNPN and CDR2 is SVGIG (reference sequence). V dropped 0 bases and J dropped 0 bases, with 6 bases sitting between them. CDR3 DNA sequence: TGTGCCTGGAGTGTAACAGGCTCTGGAAACACCATATATTTT. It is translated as CAWSVTGSGNTIYF. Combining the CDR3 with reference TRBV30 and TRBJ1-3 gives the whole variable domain SQTIHQWPATLVQPVGSPLSLECTVEGTSNPNLYWYRQAAGRGLQLLFYSVGIGQISSEVPQNLSASRPQDRQFILSSKKLLLSDSGFYLCAWSVTGSGNTIYFGEGSWLTVV.

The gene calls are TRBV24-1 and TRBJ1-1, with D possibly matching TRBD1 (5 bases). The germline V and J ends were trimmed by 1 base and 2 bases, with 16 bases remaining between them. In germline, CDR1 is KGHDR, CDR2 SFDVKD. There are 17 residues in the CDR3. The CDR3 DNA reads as TGTGCCACCAGTGATTTCGCCGGGGTGGGGACCAACACTGAAGCTTTCTTT. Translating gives CATSDFAGVGTNTEAFF.

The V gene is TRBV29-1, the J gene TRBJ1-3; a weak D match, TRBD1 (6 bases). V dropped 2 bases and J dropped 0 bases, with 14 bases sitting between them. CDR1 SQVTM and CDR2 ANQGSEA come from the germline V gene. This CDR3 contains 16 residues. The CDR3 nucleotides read TGCAGCGTTGAACTATCGGGACACAGCTCTGGAAACACCATATATTTT. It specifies CSVELSGHSSGNTIYF.

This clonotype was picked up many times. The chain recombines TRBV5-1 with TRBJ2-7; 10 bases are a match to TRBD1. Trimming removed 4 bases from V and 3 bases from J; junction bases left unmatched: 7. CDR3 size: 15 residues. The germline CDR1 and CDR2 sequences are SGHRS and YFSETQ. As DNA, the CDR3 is TGCGCCAGCAGCCTGGACAGGGGGAGAATCTACGAGCAGTACTTC. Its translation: CASSLDRGRIYEQYF. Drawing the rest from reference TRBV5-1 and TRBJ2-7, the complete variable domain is KAGVTQTPRYLIKTRGQQVTLSCSPISGHRSVSWYQQTPGQGLQFLFEYFSETQRNKGNFPGRFSGRQFSNSRSEMNVSTLELGDSALYLCASSLDRGRIYEQYFGPGTRLTVT.

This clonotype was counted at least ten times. This chain's CDR3 is CASRGRYEQYF. The CDR3 DNA reads as TGCGCCAGCAGGGGAAGGTACGAGCAGTACTTC. V is TRBV23-1 and J is TRBJ2-7; no clear D gene. TRBV23-1 is designated an ORF whose function remains uncertain. V lost 6 bases and J lost 4, with 7 bases in between. CDR3 length: 11 residues.

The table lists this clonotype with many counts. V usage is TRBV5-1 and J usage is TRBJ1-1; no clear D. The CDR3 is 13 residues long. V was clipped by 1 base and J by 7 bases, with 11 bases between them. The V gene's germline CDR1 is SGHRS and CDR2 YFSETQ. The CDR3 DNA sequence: TGCGCCAGCAGCTTGAGCGGGCGCGGTGAAGCTTTCTTT. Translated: CASSLSGRGEAFF.

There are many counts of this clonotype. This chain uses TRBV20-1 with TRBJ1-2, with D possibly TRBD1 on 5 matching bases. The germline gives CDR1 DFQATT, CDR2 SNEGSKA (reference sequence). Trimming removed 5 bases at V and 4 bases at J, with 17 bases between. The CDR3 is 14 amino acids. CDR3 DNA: TGCAGTGCTTCAGAAAGAGGGGACTTCTATGGCTACACCTTC. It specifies CSASERGDFYGYTF.

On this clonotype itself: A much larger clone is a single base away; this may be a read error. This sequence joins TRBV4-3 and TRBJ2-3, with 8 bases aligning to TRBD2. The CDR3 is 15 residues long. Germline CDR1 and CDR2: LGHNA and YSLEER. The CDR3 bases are TGCACCAGCAGCCAAGAGGACGGGAGGGGAGATACGCAGTATTTT. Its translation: CTSSQEDGRGDTQYF.

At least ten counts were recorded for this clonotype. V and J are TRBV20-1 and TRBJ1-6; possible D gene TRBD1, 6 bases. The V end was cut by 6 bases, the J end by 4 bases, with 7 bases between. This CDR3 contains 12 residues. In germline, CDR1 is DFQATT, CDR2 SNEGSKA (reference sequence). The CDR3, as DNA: TGCAGTGCCGGACAGTATAATTCACCCCTCCACTTT. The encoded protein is CSAGQYNSPLHF.

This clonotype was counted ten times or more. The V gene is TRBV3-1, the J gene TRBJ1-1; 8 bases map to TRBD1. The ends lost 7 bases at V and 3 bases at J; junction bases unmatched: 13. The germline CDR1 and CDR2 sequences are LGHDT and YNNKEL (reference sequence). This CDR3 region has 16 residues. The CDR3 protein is CASNPTGGRIHTEAFF. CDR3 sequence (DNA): TGTGCCAGCAACCCAACAGGGGGGCGGATTCACACTGAAGCTTTCTTT.

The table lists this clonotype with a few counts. The CDR3: CASSLGQGPGELFF. As DNA, the CDR3 is TGCGCCAGCAGCTTGGGGCAGGGACCCGGGGAGCTGTTTTTT. The chain recombines TRBV5-1 with TRBJ2-2; D may correspond to TRBD1 or TRBD2 (5 bases each). The ends were cut back, 0 bases at V and 6 bases at J, with 9 bases in the middle. Germline CDR1 reads SGHRS; CDR2 reads YFSETQ. The CDR3 is 14 residues long.

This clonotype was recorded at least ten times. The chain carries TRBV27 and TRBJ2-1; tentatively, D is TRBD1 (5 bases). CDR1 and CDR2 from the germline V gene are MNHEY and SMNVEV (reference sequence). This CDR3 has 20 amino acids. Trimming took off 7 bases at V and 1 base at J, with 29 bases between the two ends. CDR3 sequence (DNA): TGTGCCAGCACACGTCGCCGAGACAGCTCGGGCCTCCCTTCCTACAATGAGCAGTTCTTC. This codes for CASTRRRDSSGLPSYNEQFF.

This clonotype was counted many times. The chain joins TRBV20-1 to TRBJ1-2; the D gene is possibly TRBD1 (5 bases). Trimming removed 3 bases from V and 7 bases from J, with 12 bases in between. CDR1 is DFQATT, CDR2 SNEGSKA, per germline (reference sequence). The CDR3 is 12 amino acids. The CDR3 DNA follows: TGCAGTGCTAGGGGGACGGTCGGTGGCTACACCTTC. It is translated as CSARGTVGGYTF.

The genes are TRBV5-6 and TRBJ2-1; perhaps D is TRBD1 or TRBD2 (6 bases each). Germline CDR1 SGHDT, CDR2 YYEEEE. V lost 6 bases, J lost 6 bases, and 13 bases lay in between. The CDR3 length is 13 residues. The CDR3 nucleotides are TGTGCCAGCATCTCGTGGGGGGCCAATGAGCAGTTCTTC. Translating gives CASISWGANEQFF.